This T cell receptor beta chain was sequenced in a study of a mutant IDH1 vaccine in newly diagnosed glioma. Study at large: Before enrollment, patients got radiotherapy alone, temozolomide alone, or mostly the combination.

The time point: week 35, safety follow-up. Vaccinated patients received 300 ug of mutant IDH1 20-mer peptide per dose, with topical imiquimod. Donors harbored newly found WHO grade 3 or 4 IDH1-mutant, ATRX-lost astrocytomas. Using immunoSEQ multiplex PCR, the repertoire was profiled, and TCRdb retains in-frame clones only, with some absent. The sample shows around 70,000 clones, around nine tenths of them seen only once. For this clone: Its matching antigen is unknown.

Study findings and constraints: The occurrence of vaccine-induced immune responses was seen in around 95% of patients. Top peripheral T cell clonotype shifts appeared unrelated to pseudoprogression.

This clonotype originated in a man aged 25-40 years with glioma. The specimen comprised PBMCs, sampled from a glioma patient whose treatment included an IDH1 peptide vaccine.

CDR3 loop: CASSYLGGPGKNIQYF. The CDR3 bases are TGTGCCAGCAGTTACCTTGGGGGGCCGGGCAAAAACATTCAGTACTTC. This chain connects TRBV6-5 to TRBJ2-4; perhaps D is TRBD1 or TRBD2 (6 bases each). This CDR3 is 16 amino acids long. Trimming pared 2 bases from V and 3 bases from J, leaving 14 bases between. CDR1 is MNHEY and CDR2 is SVGAGI in the germline V gene.